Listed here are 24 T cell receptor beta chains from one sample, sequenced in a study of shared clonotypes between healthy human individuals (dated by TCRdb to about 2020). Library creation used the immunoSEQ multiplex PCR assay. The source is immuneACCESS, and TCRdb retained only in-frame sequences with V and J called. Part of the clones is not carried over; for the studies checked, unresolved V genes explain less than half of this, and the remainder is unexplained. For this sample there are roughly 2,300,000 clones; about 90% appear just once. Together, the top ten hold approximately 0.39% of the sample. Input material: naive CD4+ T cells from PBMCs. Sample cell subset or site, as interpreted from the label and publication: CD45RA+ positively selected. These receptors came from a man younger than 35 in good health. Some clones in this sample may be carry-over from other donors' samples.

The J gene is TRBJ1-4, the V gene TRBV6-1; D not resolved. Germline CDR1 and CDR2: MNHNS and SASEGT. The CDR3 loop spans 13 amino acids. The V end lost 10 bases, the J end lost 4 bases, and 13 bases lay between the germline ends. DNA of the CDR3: TGTGCCACGACCCCGGCTTTTAATGAAAAACTGTTTTTT. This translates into CATTPAFNEKLFF.

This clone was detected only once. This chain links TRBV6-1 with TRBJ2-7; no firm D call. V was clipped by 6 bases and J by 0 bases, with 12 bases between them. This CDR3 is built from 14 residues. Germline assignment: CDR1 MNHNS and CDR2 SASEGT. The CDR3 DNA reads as TGTGCCAGCAGCCGATTCCCGAGCTCCTACGAGCAGTACTTC. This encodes CASSRFPSSYEQYF.

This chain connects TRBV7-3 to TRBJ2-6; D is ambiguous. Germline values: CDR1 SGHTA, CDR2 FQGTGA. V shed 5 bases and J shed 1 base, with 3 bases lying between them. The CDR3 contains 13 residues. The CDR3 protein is CASSISGANVLTF. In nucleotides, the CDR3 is TGTGCCAGCAGCATATCTGGGGCCAACGTCCTGACTTTC.

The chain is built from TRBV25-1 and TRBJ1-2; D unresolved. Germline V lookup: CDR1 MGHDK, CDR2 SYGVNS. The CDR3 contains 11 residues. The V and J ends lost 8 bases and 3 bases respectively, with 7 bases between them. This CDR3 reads CASANDYGYTF. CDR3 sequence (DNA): TGTGCCAGCGCGAACGACTATGGCTACACCTTC.

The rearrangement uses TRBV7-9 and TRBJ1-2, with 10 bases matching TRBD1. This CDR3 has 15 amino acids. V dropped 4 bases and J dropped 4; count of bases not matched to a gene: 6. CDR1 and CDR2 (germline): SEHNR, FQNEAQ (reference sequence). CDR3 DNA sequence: TGTGCCAGCAGCTCTACCGGGACAGGGGTCTATGGCTACACCTTC. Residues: CASSSTGTGVYGYTF.

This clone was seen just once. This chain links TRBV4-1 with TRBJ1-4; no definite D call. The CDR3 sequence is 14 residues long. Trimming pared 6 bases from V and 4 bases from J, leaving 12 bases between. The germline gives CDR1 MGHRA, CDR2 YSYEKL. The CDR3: CASSSSIVNEKLFF. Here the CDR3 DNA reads TGCGCCAGCAGTTCCTCAATTGTTAATGAAAAACTGTTTTTT.

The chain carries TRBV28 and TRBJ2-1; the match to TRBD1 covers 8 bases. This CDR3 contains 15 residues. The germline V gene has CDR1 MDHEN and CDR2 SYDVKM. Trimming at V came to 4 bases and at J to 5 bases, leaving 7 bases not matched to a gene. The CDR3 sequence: CASSWTGSGDNEQFF. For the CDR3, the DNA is TGTGCCAGCAGTTGGACAGGGAGCGGAGACAATGAGCAGTTCTTC.

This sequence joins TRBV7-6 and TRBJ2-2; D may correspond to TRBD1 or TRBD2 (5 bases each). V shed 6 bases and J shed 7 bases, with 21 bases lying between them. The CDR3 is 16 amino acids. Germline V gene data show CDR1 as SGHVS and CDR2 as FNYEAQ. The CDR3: CASSPLTGTRVGELFF. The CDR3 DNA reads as TGTGCCAGCAGTCCCCTGACTGGGACGAGGGTCGGGGAGCTGTTTTTT.

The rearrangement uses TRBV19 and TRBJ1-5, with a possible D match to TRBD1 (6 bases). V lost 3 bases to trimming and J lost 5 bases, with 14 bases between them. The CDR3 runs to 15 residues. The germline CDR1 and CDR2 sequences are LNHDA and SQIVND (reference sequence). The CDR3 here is CASSIPNREHQPQHF. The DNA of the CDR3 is TGTGCCAGTAGTATCCCAAACAGGGAACATCAGCCCCAGCATTTT.

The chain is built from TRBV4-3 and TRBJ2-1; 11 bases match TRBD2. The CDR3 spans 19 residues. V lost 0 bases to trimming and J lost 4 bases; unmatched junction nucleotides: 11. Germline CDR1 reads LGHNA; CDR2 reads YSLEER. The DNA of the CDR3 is TGCGCCAGCAGCCAAGATCAGGGGTTGGGACTAGCGGCGTACAATGAGCAGTTCTTC. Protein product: CASSQDQGLGLAAYNEQFF.

CDR3 protein: CASSQRLHRTGFSSTGELFF. CDR3 sequence (DNA): TGTGCCAGCAGCCAACGTCTTCATAGGACAGGGTTCTCTAGCACCGGGGAGCTGTTTTTT. The V gene is TRBV4-2, the J gene TRBJ2-2; TRBD1 aligns across 8 bases. CDR3 length: 20 residues. The V gene's germline CDR1 is LGHNA and CDR2 YNFKEQ. J was trimmed by 4 bases and V by 2 bases; bases with no gene match: 18.

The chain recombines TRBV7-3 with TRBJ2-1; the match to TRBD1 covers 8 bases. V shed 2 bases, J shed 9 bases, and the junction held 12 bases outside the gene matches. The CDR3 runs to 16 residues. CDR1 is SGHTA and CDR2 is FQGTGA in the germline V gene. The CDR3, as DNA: TGTGCCAGCAGCTTACGGGACAGGCCGGGGAGCGGTGAGCAGTTCTTC. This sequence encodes CASSLRDRPGSGEQFF.

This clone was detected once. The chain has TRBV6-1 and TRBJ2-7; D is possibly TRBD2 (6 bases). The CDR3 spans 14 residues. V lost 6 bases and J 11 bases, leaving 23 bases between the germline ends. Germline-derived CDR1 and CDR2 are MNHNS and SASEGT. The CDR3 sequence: CASSIGEAPNPKYF. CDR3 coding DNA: TGTGCCAGCAGCATAGGGGAGGCTCCCAACCCTAAGTACTTC.

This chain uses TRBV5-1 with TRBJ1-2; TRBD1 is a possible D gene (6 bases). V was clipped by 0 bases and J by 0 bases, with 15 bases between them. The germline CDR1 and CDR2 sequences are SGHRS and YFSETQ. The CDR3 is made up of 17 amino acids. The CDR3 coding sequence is TGCGCCAGCAGCTTGGCCGGGACAACGAGAACTAACTATGGCTACACCTTC. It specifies CASSLAGTTRTNYGYTF.

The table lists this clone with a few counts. The CDR3 spells CASSVNTEAFF. The CDR3 region has the DNA TGTGCCAGCAGCGTCAACACTGAAGCTTTCTTT. The rearrangement joins TRBV7-9 to TRBJ1-1, with D unclear. The CDR3 length is 11 residues. Between the trimmed V and J ends, which lost 5 bases and 2 bases, there was a span of 3 bases. Germline CDR1 reads SEHNR; CDR2 reads FQNEAQ (reference sequence).

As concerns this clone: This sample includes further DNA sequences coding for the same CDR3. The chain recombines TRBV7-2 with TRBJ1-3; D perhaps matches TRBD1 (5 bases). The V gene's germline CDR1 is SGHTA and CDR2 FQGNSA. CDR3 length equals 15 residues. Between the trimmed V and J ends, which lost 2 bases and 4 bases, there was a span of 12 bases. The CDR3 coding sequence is TGTGCCAGCAGCTTACAGGGTCGGTCCGGAAACACCATATATTTT. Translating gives CASSLQGRSGNTIYF.

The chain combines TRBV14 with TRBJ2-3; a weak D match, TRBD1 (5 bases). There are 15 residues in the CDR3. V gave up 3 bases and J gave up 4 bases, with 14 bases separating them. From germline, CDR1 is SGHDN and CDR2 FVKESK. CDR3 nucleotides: TGTGCCAGCAGCCAGAGAGACAGTCCCCCAGATACGCAGTATTTT. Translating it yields CASSQRDSPPDTQYF.

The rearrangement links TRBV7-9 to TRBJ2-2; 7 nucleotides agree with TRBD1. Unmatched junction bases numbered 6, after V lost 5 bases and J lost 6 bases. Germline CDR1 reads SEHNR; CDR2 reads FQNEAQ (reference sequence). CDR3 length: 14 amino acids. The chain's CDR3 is CASSKSRGSGELFF. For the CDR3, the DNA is TGTGCCAGCAGCAAGAGCAGGGGGTCCGGGGAGCTGTTTTTT.

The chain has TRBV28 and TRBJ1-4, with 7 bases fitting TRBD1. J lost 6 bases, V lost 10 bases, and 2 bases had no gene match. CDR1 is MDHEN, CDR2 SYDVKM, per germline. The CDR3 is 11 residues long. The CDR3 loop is CATTGDEKLFF. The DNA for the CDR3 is TGTGCCACCACAGGGGATGAAAAACTGTTTTTT.

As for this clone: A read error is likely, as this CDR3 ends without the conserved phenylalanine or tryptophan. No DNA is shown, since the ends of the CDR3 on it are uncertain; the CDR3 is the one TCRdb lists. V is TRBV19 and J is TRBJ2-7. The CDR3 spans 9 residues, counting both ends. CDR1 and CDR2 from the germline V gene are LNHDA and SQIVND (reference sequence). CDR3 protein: CASSEKGMT.

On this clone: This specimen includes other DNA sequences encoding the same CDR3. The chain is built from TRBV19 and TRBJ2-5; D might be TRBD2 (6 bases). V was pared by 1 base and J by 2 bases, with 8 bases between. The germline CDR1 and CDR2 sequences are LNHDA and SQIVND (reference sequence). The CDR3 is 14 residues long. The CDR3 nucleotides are TGTGCCAGTAGTATAGCTGGGAGGCAAGAGACCCAGTACTTC. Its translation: CASSIAGRQETQYF.

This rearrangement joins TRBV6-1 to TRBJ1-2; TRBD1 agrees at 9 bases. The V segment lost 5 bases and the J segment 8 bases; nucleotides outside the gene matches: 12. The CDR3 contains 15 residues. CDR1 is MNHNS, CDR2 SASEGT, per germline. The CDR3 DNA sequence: TGTGCCAGCAGTAACCCCGGGACAGGGAAAGGGGGCTACACCTTC. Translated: CASSNPGTGKGGYTF.

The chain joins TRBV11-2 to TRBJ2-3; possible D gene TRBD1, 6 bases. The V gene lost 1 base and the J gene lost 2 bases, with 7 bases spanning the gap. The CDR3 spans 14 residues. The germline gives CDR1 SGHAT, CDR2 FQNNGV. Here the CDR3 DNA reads TGTGCCAGCAGCTTAGGACAGGCCACAGATACGCAGTATTTT. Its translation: CASSLGQATDTQYF.

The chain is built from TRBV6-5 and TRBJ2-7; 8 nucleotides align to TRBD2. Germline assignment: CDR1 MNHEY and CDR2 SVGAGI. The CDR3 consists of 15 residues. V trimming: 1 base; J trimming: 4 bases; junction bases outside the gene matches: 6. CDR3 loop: CASSYFGGGGYEQYF. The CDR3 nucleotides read TGTGCCAGCAGTTACTTCGGGGGGGGCGGATACGAGCAGTACTTC.